This T cell receptor (beta chain) emerged from a study of response to subunit inactivated influenza vaccine. Study results and caveats: Few additional T cells are recruited per seasonal influenza vaccination, authors suggested.

This clonotype was found many times. Its specificity is not known. Each CDR3 protein gets one entry after TCRdb re-called the RT-PCR reads with MiXCR. This table has around 500,000 distinct CDR3 sequences, 10% to 11% appearing once. Trimming took off 5 bases at V and 3 bases at J, with 15 bases between the two ends. CDR3 length: 15 amino acids. The sequence derives from a man in his forties or fifties who received an inactivated influenza vaccine. The chain joins TRBV12-3 or TRBV12-4 to TRBJ2-3; either TRBD1 or TRBD2 may fit D (5 bases each). Sequenced here: PBMCs from blood, sampled around seven weeks after vaccination. The CDR3 is CASSRDVQGTDTQYF. CDR3 in DNA: TGTGCCAGCAGTCGGGACGTTCAAGGGACAGATACGCAGTATTTT.